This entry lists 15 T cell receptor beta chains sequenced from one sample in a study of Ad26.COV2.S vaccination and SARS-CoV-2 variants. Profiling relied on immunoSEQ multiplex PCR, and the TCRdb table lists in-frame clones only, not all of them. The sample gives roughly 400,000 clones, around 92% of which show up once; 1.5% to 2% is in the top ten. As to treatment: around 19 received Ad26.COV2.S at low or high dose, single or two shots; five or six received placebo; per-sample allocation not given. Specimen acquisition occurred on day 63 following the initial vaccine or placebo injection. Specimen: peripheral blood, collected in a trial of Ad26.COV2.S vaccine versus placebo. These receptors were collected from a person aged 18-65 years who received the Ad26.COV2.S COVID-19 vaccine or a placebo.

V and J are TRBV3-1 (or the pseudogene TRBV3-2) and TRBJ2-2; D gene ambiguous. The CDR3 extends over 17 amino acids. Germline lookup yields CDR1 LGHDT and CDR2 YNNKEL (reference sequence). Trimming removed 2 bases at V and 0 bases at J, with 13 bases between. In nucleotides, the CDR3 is TGTGCCAGCAGCCAAATCCGGAGACCTACGAACACCGGGGAGCTGTTTTTT. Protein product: CASSQIRRPTNTGELFF.

The CDR3 spells CASSFQEPQYF. The CDR3 nucleotides read TGTGCCAGCAGTTTTCAGGAGCCGCAGTATTTT. The genes are TRBV12-3 or TRBV12-4 and TRBJ2-3; D gene ambiguous. The V and J ends lost 3 bases and 10 bases respectively, with 8 bases between them. The CDR3 runs 11 residues.

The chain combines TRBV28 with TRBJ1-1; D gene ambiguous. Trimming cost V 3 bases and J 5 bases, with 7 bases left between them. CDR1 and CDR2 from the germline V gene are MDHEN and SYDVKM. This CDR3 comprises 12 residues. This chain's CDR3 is CASSLGSTEAFF. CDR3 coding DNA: TGTGCCAGCAGTTTGGGTTCTACTGAAGCTTTCTTT.

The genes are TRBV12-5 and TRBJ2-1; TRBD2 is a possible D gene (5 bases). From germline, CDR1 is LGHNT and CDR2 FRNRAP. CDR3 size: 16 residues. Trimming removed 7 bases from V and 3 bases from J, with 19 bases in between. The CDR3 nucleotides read TGTGCTAGTGCCTCGCGGGCAGACCCCCTCTACAATGAGCAGTTCTTC. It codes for CASASRADPLYNEQFF.

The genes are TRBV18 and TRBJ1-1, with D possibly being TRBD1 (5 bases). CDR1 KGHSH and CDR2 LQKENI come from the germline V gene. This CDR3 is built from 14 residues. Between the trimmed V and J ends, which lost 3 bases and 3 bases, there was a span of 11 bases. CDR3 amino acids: CASSPPQGHTEAFF. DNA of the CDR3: TGTGCCAGCTCACCGCCCCAGGGTCACACTGAAGCTTTCTTT.

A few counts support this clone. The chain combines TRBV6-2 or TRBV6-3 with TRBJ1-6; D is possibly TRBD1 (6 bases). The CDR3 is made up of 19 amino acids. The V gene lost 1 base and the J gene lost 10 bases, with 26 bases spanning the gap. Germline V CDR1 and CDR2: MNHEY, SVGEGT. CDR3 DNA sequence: TGTGCCAGCAGTTACTTCGTGGACAAGGGGGGCCGGGGCAAATCACCCCTCCACTTT. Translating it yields CASSYFVDKGGRGKSPLHF.

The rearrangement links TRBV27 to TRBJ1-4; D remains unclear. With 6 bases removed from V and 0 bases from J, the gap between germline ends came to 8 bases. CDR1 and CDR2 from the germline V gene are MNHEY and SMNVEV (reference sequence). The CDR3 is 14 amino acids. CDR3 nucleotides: TGTGCCAGCAGGGGTATAACAACTAATGAAAAACTGTTTTTT. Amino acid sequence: CASRGITTNEKLFF.

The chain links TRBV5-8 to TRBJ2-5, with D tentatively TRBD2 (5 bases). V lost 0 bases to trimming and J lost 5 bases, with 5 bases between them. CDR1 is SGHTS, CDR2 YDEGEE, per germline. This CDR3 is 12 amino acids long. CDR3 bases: TGTGCCAGCAGCTTGGTAGCGGAGACCCAGTACTTC. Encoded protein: CASSLVAETQYF.

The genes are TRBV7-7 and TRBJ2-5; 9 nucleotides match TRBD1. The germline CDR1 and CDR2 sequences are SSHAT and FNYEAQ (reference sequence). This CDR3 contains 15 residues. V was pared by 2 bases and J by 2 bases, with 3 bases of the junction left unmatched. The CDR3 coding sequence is TGTGCCAGCAGCTTAAGACAGGGGGTTCAAGAGACCCAGTACTTC. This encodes CASSLRQGVQETQYF.

CDR3 in amino acids: CASSFQFTEAFF. CDR3 coding DNA: TGTGCCAGCAGCTTTCAGTTCACTGAAGCTTTCTTT. The chain couples TRBV5-4 to TRBJ1-1; D remains unclear. Trimming took off 2 bases at V and 4 bases at J, with 6 bases between the two ends. The CDR3 consists of 12 residues. Germline loops: CDR1 SGHNT, CDR2 YYREEE (reference sequence).

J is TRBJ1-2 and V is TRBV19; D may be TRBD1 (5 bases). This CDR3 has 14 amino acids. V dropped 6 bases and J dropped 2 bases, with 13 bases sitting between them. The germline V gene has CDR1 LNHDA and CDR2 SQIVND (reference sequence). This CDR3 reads CASRWWGSNYGYTF. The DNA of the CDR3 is TGTGCCAGTAGGTGGTGGGGCTCAAACTATGGCTACACCTTC. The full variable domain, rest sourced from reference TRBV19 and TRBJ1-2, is DGGITQSPKYLFRKEGQNVTLSCEQNLNHDAMYWYRQDPGQGLRLIYYSQIVNDFQKGDIAEGYSVSREKKESFPLTVTSAQKNPTAFYLCASRWWGSNYGYTFGSGTRLTVV.

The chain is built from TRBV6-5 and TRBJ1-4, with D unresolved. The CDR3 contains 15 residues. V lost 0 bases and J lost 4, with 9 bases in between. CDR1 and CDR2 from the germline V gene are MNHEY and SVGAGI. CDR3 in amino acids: CASSYSGSRNEKLFF. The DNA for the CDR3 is TGTGCCAGCAGTTACTCGGGGTCTCGTAATGAAAAACTGTTTTTT.

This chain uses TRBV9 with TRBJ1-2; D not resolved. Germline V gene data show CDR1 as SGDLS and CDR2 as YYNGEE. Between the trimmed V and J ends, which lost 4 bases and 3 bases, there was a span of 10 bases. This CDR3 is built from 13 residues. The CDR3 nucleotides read TGTGCCAGCAGCCGGACGGACTACTATGGCTACACCTTC. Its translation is CASSRTDYYGYTF.

CDR3 nucleotide sequence: TGCAGCGCGGAGGGGGCTGGGGGCTACACCTTC. Protein sequence: CSAEGAGGYTF. The chain carries TRBV29-1 and TRBJ1-2; 7 bases fit TRBD1. The germline V gene encodes CDR1 SQVTM and CDR2 ANQGSEA. The CDR3 has 11 residues. J gave up 8 bases and V 7 bases, and 7 bases lay outside the gene matches.

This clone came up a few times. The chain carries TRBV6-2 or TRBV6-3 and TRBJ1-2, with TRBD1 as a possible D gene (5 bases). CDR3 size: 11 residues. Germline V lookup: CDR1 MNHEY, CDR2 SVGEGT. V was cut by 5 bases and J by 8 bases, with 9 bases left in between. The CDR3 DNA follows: TGTGCCAGCAGTAGGCAGGGCGGCTACACCTTC. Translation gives CASSRQGGYTF.